This TCR beta chain was profiled in a study of control samples from healthy donors and cancer patients. This CDR3 is built from 14 residues. The germline CDR1 and CDR2 sequences are SGHRS and YFSETQ. V shed 4 bases and J shed 6 bases, with 14 bases lying between them. This table comes from immunoSEQ multiplex PCR, and its TCRdb copy is limited to in-frame clones, with some not included. The sample consists of more than 150,000 clones, 80% to 95% of them appearing once. Sequences were obtained from blood. The clonotype was recovered from a woman younger than 45 in good health. This chain joins TRBV5-1 and TRBJ2-1; TRBD1 is a possible D gene (5 bases). CDR3 sequence reads: CASSRLTVSNEQFF. CDR3 nucleotides: TGCGCCAGCAGCAGACTGACAGTGAGCAATGAGCAGTTCTTC.